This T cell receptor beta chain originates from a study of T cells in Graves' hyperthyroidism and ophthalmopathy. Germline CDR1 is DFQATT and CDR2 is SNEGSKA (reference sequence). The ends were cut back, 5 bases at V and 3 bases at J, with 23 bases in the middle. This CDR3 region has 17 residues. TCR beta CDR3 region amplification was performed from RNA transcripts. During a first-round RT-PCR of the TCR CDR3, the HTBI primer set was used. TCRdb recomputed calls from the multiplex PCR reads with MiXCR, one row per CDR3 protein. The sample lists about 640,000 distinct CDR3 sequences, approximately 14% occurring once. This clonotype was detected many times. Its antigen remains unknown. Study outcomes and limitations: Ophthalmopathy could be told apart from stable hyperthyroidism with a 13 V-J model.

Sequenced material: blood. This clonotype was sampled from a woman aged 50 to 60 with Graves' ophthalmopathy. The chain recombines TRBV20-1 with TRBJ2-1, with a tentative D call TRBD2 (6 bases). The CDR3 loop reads CSASLPIPGVLYNEQFF. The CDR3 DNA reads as TGCAGTGCTTCCCTCCCAATACCGGGAGTGCTCTACAATGAGCAGTTCTTC.